The present TCR beta chain was sequenced within a study of blood T cells in healthy people across ages. General study results and limits: While age rose, TCR beta diversity per million T cells dropped in a roughly linear way. Higher diversity and more naive CD4+ cells were features of long-lived donors, compared to aged donors.

This clonotype was recorded a few times. Its antigen is unknown. V dropped 2 bases and J dropped 2; count of bases not matched to a gene: 7. Germline assignment: CDR1 SEHNR and CDR2 FQNEAQ (reference sequence). The CDR3 loop spans 16 amino acids. Next came a second PCR, run for roughly 6 to 11 cycles, which used a sample-barcoded 5' primer along with a J-beta primer mix. Each cDNA molecule received a tag from a template-switch adaptor that had 12 random nucleotides. TCRdb reanalysed the 5' RACE reads using MiXCR and keeps one entry per CDR3 protein. The sample gives about 970,000 distinct CDR3 sequences, roughly half of which show up once; about 21% is in the top ten.

The J gene is TRBJ2-3, the V gene TRBV7-9; 7 bases are shared with TRBD1. This TCR derives from a woman in her sixties or seventies in good health. The material sequenced was blood. The CDR3 sequence: CASSLKGTGATDTQYF. The DNA of the CDR3 is TGTGCCAGCAGCTTAAAAGGTACAGGGGCCACAGATACGCAGTATTTT.